These 30 T cell receptor beta chains came from one sample sequenced in a study of CD8 T cells in Susac syndrome. Random hexamers served to reverse transcribe roughly 0.45 to 1 ug RNA. TCRdb re-called the immunoSEQ multiplex PCR reads through MiXCR, storing one row per CDR3 protein. This sample yields approximately 190,000 distinct CDR3 sequences, of which around 95% are seen a single time; approximately 0.089% belongs to the top ten. The sample was CD4+ T cells from PBMCs. Every receptor here comes from a human donor with Susac syndrome.

The CDR3 DNA is TGTGCCAGCAGCCAGGGGGAGGGGCAAGAGACCCAGTACTTC. Protein: CASSQGEGQETQYF. The V and J genes are TRBV14 and TRBJ2-5; 7 nucleotides agree with TRBD2. This CDR3 has 14 residues. Looked up from germline, CDR1 is SGHDN and CDR2 is FVKESK. V shed 3 bases and J 2 bases; nucleotides not matched to a gene: 3. Full variable domain (missing parts from reference TRBV14 and TRBJ2-5): EAGVTQFPSHSVIEKGQTVTLRCDPISGHDNLYWYRRVMGKEIKFLLHFVKESKQDESGMPNNRFLAERTGGTYSTLKVQPAELEDSGVYFCASSQGEGQETQYFGPGTRLLVL.

V and J are TRBV12-3 or TRBV12-4 and TRBJ1-2; no clear D gene. The CDR3 has 15 amino acids. V lost 3 bases to trimming and J lost 3 bases, with 14 bases between them. The CDR3: CASSLRKGEDYGYTF. DNA of the CDR3: TGTGCCAGCAGTTTGAGAAAGGGAGAGGACTATGGCTACACCTTC.

This clonotype came up once. This rearrangement joins TRBV27 to TRBJ2-3; 7 bases align to TRBD1. The CDR3 covers 13 residues. Germline CDR1 MNHEY, CDR2 SMNVEV (reference sequence). V lost 11 bases and J lost 2; bases outside the gene matches: 7. The CDR3 DNA reads as TGTGCCGGTAAACAGGGGTTCACAGATACGCAGTATTTT. Translated: CAGKQGFTDTQYF.

This rearrangement joins TRBV7-2 to TRBJ2-1; 8 nucleotides line up with TRBD2. This CDR3 contains 15 residues. V trimming: 1 base; J trimming: 6 bases; junction bases outside the gene matches: 5. CDR1 is SGHTA and CDR2 is FQGNSA in the germline V gene. The CDR3: CASSLGSGVTNEQFF. CDR3 nucleotide sequence: TGTGCCAGCAGCTTAGGTAGCGGGGTAACCAATGAGCAGTTCTTC.

This rearrangement joins TRBV20-1 to TRBJ2-3; TRBD1 matches 8 bases. V shed 6 bases, J shed 0 bases, and the junction held 5 bases outside the gene matches. Germline CDR1 reads DFQATT; CDR2 reads SNEGSKA (reference sequence). CDR3 size: 14 residues. Here the CDR3 reads CSARTGLSTDTQYF. The CDR3 region has the DNA TGCAGTGCGCGGACAGGGTTGAGCACAGATACGCAGTATTTT.

This clonotype occurred once. The rearrangement joins TRBV5-1 to TRBJ1-1; 9 bases match TRBD1. The CDR3 loop spans 14 amino acids. With 4 bases clipped from V and 3 bases from J, the junction kept 4 bases outside the gene matches. CDR1 and CDR2 from the germline V gene are SGHRS and YFSETQ. For the CDR3, the DNA is TGCGCCAGCAGCCGGGGACAGGGCGACACTGAAGCTTTCTTT. Translated, it gives CASSRGQGDTEAFF.

The V and J genes are TRBV20-1 and TRBJ1-6; weak D call: TRBD1 (5 bases). V was trimmed by 0 bases and J by 12 bases, leaving 9 bases between them. The CDR3 sequence is 12 residues long. The V gene's germline CDR1 is DFQATT and CDR2 SNEGSKA (reference sequence). CDR3 coding DNA: TGCAGTGCTAGAGAGCAGGGCAGACCCCTCCACTTT. Residues: CSAREQGRPLHF.

The chain couples TRBV9 to TRBJ1-4; tentative D call: TRBD1 (5 bases). The CDR3 sequence is 14 residues long. The germline gives CDR1 SGDLS, CDR2 YYNGEE. V was clipped by 8 bases and J by 4 bases, with 15 bases between them. The CDR3 DNA sequence: TGTGCCAGTACGCAGGGACCGCGTAATGAAAAACTGTTTTTT. As protein: CASTQGPRNEKLFF.

The chain has TRBV6-6 and TRBJ2-7; possible D gene TRBD1, 7 bases. The CDR3 covers 13 residues. The germline CDR1 and CDR2 sequences are MNHNY and SVGAGI (reference sequence). V was shortened by 5 bases and J by 6 bases, with 14 bases between the two germline ends. CDR3: CASSPPQGGEQYF. CDR3 bases: TGTGCCAGCAGTCCCCCCCAGGGGGGCGAGCAGTACTTC.

The chain recombines TRBV15 with TRBJ2-7; possibly TRBD1 for D (5 bases). The CDR3 loop spans 14 amino acids. V was cut by 0 bases and J by 2 bases, with 8 bases left in between. Germline V gene data show CDR1 as LNHNV and CDR2 as YYDKDF (reference sequence). DNA for the CDR3: TGTGCCACCAGCAGAGAGAGGACAACCTACGAGCAGTACTTC. Translation: CATSRERTTYEQYF.

V usage is TRBV27 and J usage is TRBJ1-5; no clear D gene. Looked up from germline, CDR1 is MNHEY and CDR2 is SMNVEV (reference sequence). V dropped 3 bases and J dropped 6 bases, with 9 bases sitting between them. This CDR3 contains 13 residues. CDR3 in amino acids: CASSLREGQPQHF. The DNA of the CDR3 is TGTGCCAGCAGTTTGAGGGAAGGTCAGCCCCAGCATTTT.

The count of this clonotype is one. The chain is built from TRBV20-1 and TRBJ1-1; unclear D gene. This CDR3 spans 14 amino acids. V dropped 5 bases and J dropped 2 bases, with 15 bases sitting between them. Germline loops: CDR1 DFQATT, CDR2 SNEGSKA (reference sequence). CDR3 DNA sequence: TGCAGTGCTCCCGACCGAACAGTAAACACTGAAGCTTTCTTT. As protein: CSAPDRTVNTEAFF.

The genes are TRBV4-1 and TRBJ1-2; TRBD1 matches at 7 bases. This CDR3 is 15 amino acids long. Germline lookup yields CDR1 MGHRA and CDR2 YSYEKL. The V segment lost 0 bases and the J segment 8 bases; nucleotides outside the gene matches: 9. The CDR3 sequence: CASSQDLDRSNGYTF. The DNA of the CDR3 is TGCGCCAGCAGCCAAGATCTGGACAGGTCAAACGGCTACACCTTC.

This clonotype was counted once. The genes are TRBV7-2 and TRBJ1-1, with TRBD1 matching over 11 bases. The CDR3 has 16 residues. V was pared by 4 bases and J by 4 bases, with 8 bases of the junction left unmatched. Germline V gene sequence: CDR1 SGHTA, CDR2 FQGNSA. DNA of the CDR3: TGTGCCAGCAGCTATCCAACGGGACAGGGGGGCACTGAAGCTTTCTTT. Its translation is CASSYPTGQGGTEAFF. The variable domain in full, completed from reference TRBV7-2 and TRBJ1-1, reads GAGVSQSPSNKVTEKGKDVELRCDPISGHTALYWYRQSLGQGLEFLIYFQGNSAPDKSGLPSDRFSAERTGGSVSTLTIQRTQQEDSAVYLCASSYPTGQGGTEAFFGQGTRLTVV.

The chain is built from TRBV12-3 or TRBV12-4 and TRBJ2-2; D remains unclear. The CDR3 extends over 14 amino acids. V lost 4 bases and J 3 bases, leaving 9 bases between the germline ends. The CDR3 is CASSSRVDTGELFF. CDR3 DNA: TGTGCCAGCAGTTCCCGCGTAGACACCGGGGAGCTGTTTTTT.

The chain uses TRBV5-1 and TRBJ1-1; D might be TRBD1 (5 bases). Germline values: CDR1 SGHRS, CDR2 YFSETQ. Between the trimmed V and J ends, which lost 4 bases and 3 bases, there was a span of 22 bases. This CDR3 comprises 17 residues. CDR3 bases: TGCGCCAGCAGCCCGGGCCGGCTACAGTTCAGGGACACTGAAGCTTTCTTT. Protein: CASSPGRLQFRDTEAFF.

The rearrangement joins TRBV20-1 to TRBJ1-2; 9 nucleotides match TRBD1. There are 12 residues in the CDR3. Trimming cost V 5 bases and J 9 bases; bases outside gene matches: 7. Germline lookup yields CDR1 DFQATT and CDR2 SNEGSKA (reference sequence). The CDR3 nucleotides are TGCAGTGCTCACAGGGGGCTATCGAGCTACACCTTC. Amino acid sequence: CSAHRGLSSYTF.

The V gene is TRBV7-9, the J gene TRBJ1-2, with 10 bases aligning to TRBD1. Germline assignment: CDR1 SEHNR and CDR2 FQNEAQ (reference sequence). This CDR3 comprises 13 residues. Trimming took 5 bases from V and 8 from J; bases not matched to a gene: 5. The CDR3 region has the DNA TGTGCCAGCAGCCGGGGACAGGGGAGAGGCTACACCTTC. It codes for CASSRGQGRGYTF.

The chain carries TRBV12-3 or TRBV12-4 and TRBJ2-5; 13 bases align to TRBD2. Trimming cost V 6 bases and J 1 base; bases outside gene matches: 8. The CDR3 runs 17 residues. CDR3 sequence: CASRLGLAGWLQETQYF. The CDR3 nucleotides read TGTGCCAGCAGGTTGGGACTAGCGGGGTGGCTCCAAGAGACCCAGTACTTC.

The chain joins TRBV28 to TRBJ2-7; no clear D gene. The CDR3 runs to 12 residues. The germline V and J ends were trimmed by 6 bases and 6 bases, with 12 bases remaining between them. Germline lookup yields CDR1 MDHEN and CDR2 SYDVKM. In nucleotides, the CDR3 is TGTGCCAGCAGCTCCCAAGTGATCGAGCAGTACTTC. It specifies CASSSQVIEQYF.

The chain has TRBV5-1 and TRBJ2-3, with D tentatively TRBD1 or TRBD2 (5 bases each). The V and J ends lost 4 bases and 0 bases respectively, with 15 bases between them. Germline lookup yields CDR1 SGHRS and CDR2 YFSETQ. The CDR3 has 16 residues. The chain's CDR3 is CASSPTRDGSTDTQYF. CDR3 bases: TGCGCCAGCAGCCCCACCCGGGACGGGAGCACAGATACGCAGTATTTT.

The gene calls are TRBV12-3 or TRBV12-4 and TRBJ1-1; no clear D. This CDR3 comprises 14 residues. Between the trimmed V and J ends, which lost 5 bases and 1 base, there was a span of 11 bases. The chain's CDR3 is CASSSKHRNTEAFF. Written as DNA, the CDR3 is TGTGCCAGCAGTAGCAAACACAGGAACACTGAAGCTTTCTTT.

This chain links TRBV9 with TRBJ1-1; TRBD1 agrees at 8 bases. With 4 bases clipped from V and 0 bases from J, the junction kept 14 bases outside the gene matches. Germline assignment: CDR1 SGDLS and CDR2 YYNGEE. CDR3 length: 18 residues. DNA for the CDR3: TGTGCCAGCAGCACCTTCGTAGATTGGGACAGGTTGAACACTGAAGCTTTCTTT. Translated, it gives CASSTFVDWDRLNTEAFF.

This clonotype was seen just once. The chain carries TRBV28 and TRBJ2-5; 8 bases line up with TRBD2. Germline V gives CDR1 MDHEN, CDR2 SYDVKM. The CDR3 has 16 amino acids. Trimming removed 5 bases from V and 5 bases from J; junction bases left unmatched: 13. CDR3 sequence: CASSPTLAGGPETQYF. The DNA of the CDR3 is TGTGCCAGCAGTCCGACCCTTGCGGGGGGCCCTGAGACCCAGTACTTC.

The V call is TRBV20-1, the J call TRBJ1-3, with a weak D call TRBD1 (6 bases). V was pared by 4 bases and J by 5 bases, with 9 bases between. The CDR3 has 12 amino acids. The V gene's germline CDR1 is DFQATT and CDR2 SNEGSKA (reference sequence). The CDR3: CSAKGGRNTIYF. The CDR3 bases are TGCAGTGCTAAGGGGGGCCGAAACACCATATATTTT.

V usage is TRBV5-6 and J usage is TRBJ2-7; D may be TRBD2 (7 bases). The CDR3 runs 15 residues. Germline V gives CDR1 SGHDT, CDR2 YYEEEE. The germline V and J ends were trimmed by 4 bases and 1 base, with 15 bases remaining between them. This chain's CDR3 is CASSGDIGGSYEQYF. The CDR3 DNA is TGTGCCAGCAGCGGGGACATCGGGGGGTCCTACGAGCAGTACTTC.

The rearrangement uses TRBV3-1 and TRBJ1-1; 7 nucleotides line up with TRBD1. CDR1 and CDR2 (germline): LGHDT, YNNKEL (reference sequence). Unmatched junction bases numbered 17, after V lost 4 bases and J lost 0 bases. The CDR3 runs to 19 residues. This CDR3 reads CASSPNTGTVTNMNTEAFF. The DNA of the CDR3 is TGTGCCAGCAGCCCCAACACTGGGACAGTCACTAACATGAACACTGAAGCTTTCTTT.

The J gene is TRBJ2-7, the V gene TRBV6-1; D may match TRBD1 or TRBD2 (5 bases each). Germline CDR1 and CDR2: MNHNS and SASEGT. The CDR3 consists of 15 residues. The V gene lost 1 base and the J gene lost 5 bases, with 15 bases spanning the gap. CDR3 DNA: TGTGCCAGCAGTGAAGTTTCGGGACCGGGAAACGAGCAGTACTTC. Amino acid sequence: CASSEVSGPGNEQYF.

The chain couples TRBV20-1 to TRBJ1-2; possible D gene TRBD1, 6 bases. The CDR3 loop spans 14 amino acids. V was clipped by 5 bases and J by 3 bases, with 16 bases between them. Per the germline V gene, CDR1 is DFQATT and CDR2 is SNEGSKA (reference sequence). The CDR3 DNA reads TGCAGTGCTCCATCCCCGACAGGAGACTATGGCTACACCTTC. Translated, it gives CSAPSPTGDYGYTF.

This chain joins TRBV5-6 and TRBJ2-1, with TRBD2 matching over 12 bases. CDR3 length equals 16 residues. The trim removed 5 bases at V and 1 base at J, leaving 4 bases unmatched. Germline values: CDR1 SGHDT, CDR2 YYEEEE. CDR3 coding DNA: TGTGCCAGCAGAGTGGGACTAGCGGGTTCCTACAATGAGCAGTTCTTC. Its translation is CASRVGLAGSYNEQFF.